Below, 18 T cell receptor beta chains from the same sample are listed, as sequenced in a study of cytomegalovirus exposure and HLA in healthy donors. The PCR had 60 Vbeta and 13 Jbeta primers. Generated by immunoSEQ multiplex PCR, the TCRdb table keeps only in-frame clones and is missing some. The sample records roughly 200,000 clones, 82% being singletons. Source material: PBMCs. The receptors originated from a woman aged 40 to 50 in good health and CMV-seronegative.

The V gene is TRBV7-3, the J gene TRBJ2-7, with 15 bases matching TRBD2. CDR1 SGHTA and CDR2 FQGTGA come from the germline V gene. The CDR3 is 16 amino acids. V dropped 4 bases and J dropped 4; count of bases not matched to a gene: 5. CDR3 nucleotide sequence: TGTGCCAGCAGCTCCGGGACTAGCGGGAGGATTTACGAGCAGTACTTC. This gives the protein CASSSGTSGRIYEQYF. Using reference TRBV7-3 and TRBJ2-7 for the parts outside the CDR3, the full variable domain is GAGVSQTPSNKVTEKGKYVELRCDPISGHTALYWYRQSLGQGPEFLIYFQGTGAADDSGLPNDRFFAVRPEGSVSTLKIQRTERGDSAVYLCASSSGTSGRIYEQYFGPGTRLTVT.

This clone occurred a few times. This chain connects TRBV4-1 to TRBJ2-7, with 9 bases lining up with TRBD2. The CDR3 extends over 16 amino acids. Trimming at V came to 1 base and at J to 2 bases, leaving 6 bases not matched to a gene. Germline-derived CDR1 and CDR2 are MGHRA and YSYEKL. CDR3 DNA sequence: TGCGCCAGCAGCCAAGTACCACTAGCGGGCGCCTACGAGCAGTACTTC. Residues: CASSQVPLAGAYEQYF.

The chain has TRBV29-1 and TRBJ1-2, with D maybe TRBD1 (5 bases). The germline V and J ends were trimmed by 4 bases and 5 bases, with 11 bases remaining between them. Per germline, CDR1 SQVTM and CDR2 ANQGSEA. This CDR3 spans 12 amino acids. The chain's CDR3 is CSVGWGAYGYTF. CDR3 DNA: TGCAGCGTTGGTTGGGGCGCTTATGGCTACACCTTC.

This sequence joins TRBV19 and TRBJ2-3, with a tentative D call TRBD1 (6 bases). The germline CDR1 and CDR2 sequences are LNHDA and SQIVND (reference sequence). There are 14 residues in the CDR3. V was pared by 6 bases and J by 2 bases, with 12 bases between. The CDR3 sequence: CASRGGVSTDTQYF. CDR3 nucleotide sequence: TGTGCCAGTAGAGGGGGAGTTTCCACAGATACGCAGTATTTT. Looking up the rest from reference TRBV19 and TRBJ2-3 gives the full variable domain: DGGITQSPKYLFRKEGQNVTLSCEQNLNHDAMYWYRQDPGQGLRLIYYSQIVNDFQKGDIAEGYSVSREKKESFPLTVTSAQKNPTAFYLCASRGGVSTDTQYFGPGTRLTVL.

The genes are TRBV18 and TRBJ2-7; 8 nucleotides align to TRBD2. The CDR3 covers 15 residues. Trimming took 3 bases from V and 0 from J; bases not matched to a gene: 4. In germline, CDR1 is KGHSH, CDR2 LQKENI. The CDR3 spells CASSPPGLGSYEQYF. CDR3 sequence (DNA): TGTGCCAGCTCACCGCCGGGACTAGGCTCCTACGAGCAGTACTTC. The entire variable domain, with the rest obtained from reference TRBV18 and TRBJ2-7, is as follows: NAGVMQNPRHLVRRRGQEARLRCSPMKGHSHVYWYRQLPEEGLKFMVYLQKENIIDESGMPKERFSAEFPKEGPSILRIQQVVRGDSAAYFCASSPPGLGSYEQYFGPGTRLTVT.

The V call is TRBV6-5, the J call TRBJ2-7, with 11 bases aligning to TRBD2. This CDR3 region has 16 residues. The germline V gene encodes CDR1 MNHEY and CDR2 SVGAGI. V was clipped by 4 bases and J by 6 bases; unmatched bases: 11. CDR3 region: CASSSNSLAGEREQYF. Here the CDR3 DNA reads TGTGCCAGCAGTTCCAACTCACTAGCGGGAGAGCGCGAGCAGTACTTC.

The chain links TRBV30 to TRBJ2-5; TRBD1 matches 10 bases. Trimming took 8 bases from V and 11 from J; bases not matched to a gene: 17. The CDR3 is 14 amino acids. Germline values: CDR1 GTSNPN, CDR2 SVGIG (reference sequence). The DNA for the CDR3 is TGTGCCGCCCAGACAGGGGGCCCCCTAGTAGAGCAGTACTTC. This encodes CAAQTGGPLVEQYF.

This chain uses TRBV25-1 with TRBJ1-1; D uncertain. The V gene's germline CDR1 is MGHDK and CDR2 SYGVNS. The CDR3 is made up of 14 amino acids. The V end lost 4 bases, the J end lost 3 bases, and 12 bases lay between the germline ends. The CDR3 bases are TGTGCCAGCAGTGCAGACGCAGGCCACACTGAAGCTTTCTTT. It encodes CASSADAGHTEAFF.

The gene calls are TRBV19 and TRBJ2-4; no firm D call. Trimming removed 5 bases from V and 0 bases from J, with 17 bases in between. Germline assignment: CDR1 LNHDA and CDR2 SQIVND (reference sequence). The CDR3 totals 17 residues. The CDR3 DNA is TGTGCCAGTAGTCTCTACAGTGACGGATTAGCCAAAAACATTCAGTACTTC. This translates into CASSLYSDGLAKNIQYF.

The rearrangement links TRBV6-1 to TRBJ1-1, with D tentatively TRBD1 (5 bases). In germline, CDR1 is MNHNS, CDR2 SASEGT. V dropped 5 bases and J dropped 10 bases, with 20 bases sitting between them. CDR3 length equals 14 residues. The CDR3 region is CASSSPGTRVGAFF. CDR3 nucleotides: TGTGCCAGCAGTTCCCCCGGGACTCGGGTAGGAGCTTTCTTT.

There are a few counts of this clone. The chain has TRBV4-1 and TRBJ2-6; a possible D gene is TRBD1 (5 bases). The V and J ends lost 3 bases and 1 base respectively, with 10 bases between them. CDR3 length: 16 amino acids. CDR1 and CDR2 (germline): MGHRA, YSYEKL. DNA of the CDR3: TGCGCCAGCAGCCAGTCTCCAGGGTCTGGGGCCAACGTCCTGACTTTC. It translates to CASSQSPGSGANVLTF.

The rearrangement joins TRBV2 to TRBJ2-5; D is perhaps TRBD1 (7 bases). CDR1 and CDR2 (germline): SNHLY, FYNNEI. Deletions cut 7 bases from V and 5 bases from J, with 14 bases between. The CDR3 extends over 13 amino acids. In DNA form, the CDR3 reads TGTGCCAGCAAAAGGGCGGGACAGGAGACCCAGTACTTC. Its translation is CASKRAGQETQYF.

The V gene is TRBV6-5, the J gene TRBJ2-2; D may be TRBD1 (6 bases). Germline-derived CDR1 and CDR2 are MNHEY and SVGAGI. V lost 2 bases and J lost 7, with 17 bases in between. CDR3 length: 16 amino acids. CDR3 sequence reads: CASSYQGTSVGGELFF. CDR3 nucleotide sequence: TGTGCCAGCAGTTACCAGGGGACATCCGTTGGCGGGGAGCTGTTTTTT.

This sequence joins TRBV2 and TRBJ1-1; D might be TRBD1 (5 bases). The CDR3 is made up of 16 amino acids. Germline loops: CDR1 SNHLY, CDR2 FYNNEI. V was cut by 6 bases and J by 0 bases, with 17 bases left in between. For the CDR3, the DNA is TGTGCCAGCAGAACTCAGGGTAGGGTAATGAACACTGAAGCTTTCTTT. This sequence encodes CASRTQGRVMNTEAFF.

The chain recombines TRBV9 with TRBJ2-1; TRBD2 matches at 12 bases. The CDR3 is 16 amino acids. Looked up from germline, CDR1 is SGDLS and CDR2 is YYNGEE. Germline trimming cut 2 bases from V and 6 bases from J; bases unmatched to any gene: 6. The CDR3 sequence is CASSVQTSGRGNEQFF. As DNA, the CDR3 is TGTGCCAGCAGCGTTCAGACTAGCGGGAGAGGCAATGAGCAGTTCTTC.

The chain is built from TRBV5-1 and TRBJ2-1; TRBD2 matches at 10 bases. V shed 0 bases, J shed 2 bases, and the junction held 5 bases outside the gene matches. Per germline, CDR1 SGHRS and CDR2 YFSETQ. CDR3 length equals 17 residues. In DNA form, the CDR3 reads TGCGCCAGCAGCTTGGTACCTCTAGCGGGAGCCTACAATGAGCAGTTCTTC. This codes for CASSLVPLAGAYNEQFF.

The chain recombines TRBV28 with TRBJ1-4; possibly TRBD1 for D (5 bases). CDR1 MDHEN and CDR2 SYDVKM come from the germline V gene. The V gene lost 2 bases and the J gene lost 16 bases, with 14 bases spanning the gap. The CDR3 extends over 12 amino acids. CDR3 sequence: CASSLGQGLAFF. The CDR3 DNA sequence: TGTGCCAGCAGTTTAGGGCAGGGTTTGGCGTTTTTT. Supplemented by reference TRBV28 and TRBJ1-4, the full variable domain reads DVKVTQSSRYLVKRTGEKVFLECVQDMDHENMFWYRQDPGLGLRLIYFSYDVKMKEKGDIPEGYSVSREKKERFSLILESASTNQTSMYLCASSLGQGLAFFGSGTQLSVL.

V and J are TRBV30 and TRBJ1-4, with a tentative D call TRBD1 (5 bases). The V gene's germline CDR1 is GTSNPN and CDR2 SVGIG (reference sequence). The CDR3 spans 14 residues. With 0 bases removed from V and 8 bases from J, the gap between germline ends came to 13 bases. The CDR3, as DNA: TGTGCCTGGAGTGTCGGGGGTCGCCGCGAAAAACTGTTTTTT. Amino acid sequence: CAWSVGGRREKLFF. The full variable domain, its missing parts supplied by reference TRBV30 and TRBJ1-4, is SQTIHQWPATLVQPVGSPLSLECTVEGTSNPNLYWYRQAAGRGLQLLFYSVGIGQISSEVPQNLSASRPQDRQFILSSKKLLLSDSGFYLCAWSVGGRREKLFFGSGTQLSVL.